The 4 T cell receptor beta chains below were found in one sample sequenced in a study of CD8 T cells in Susac syndrome (dated by TCRdb to between 2017 and 2020). Receptor amplification or capture employed the immunoSEQ multiplex PCR assay. RNA was extracted using the RNeasy kit, and roughly 0.5 to 1 ug of the RNA was reverse transcribed with random hexamers. TCRdb trimmed public reads at Q25 via fastp, called clones via MiXCR and kept in-frame beta chains. Here each entry gathers all rows of one CDR3 protein and keeps the most common genes and DNA. The sample yields 180,000 or so distinct CDR3 sequences; roughly 96% were counted once. Just under 0.095% of the sample is taken by the ten largest. Sample: CD4+ T cells from PBMCs. The receptors originated from a human donor with multiple sclerosis.

The rearrangement uses TRBV11-2 and TRBJ2-5; D tentatively fits TRBD1 or TRBD2 (5 bases each). CDR3 size: 13 residues. V shed 7 bases and J shed 2 bases, with 11 bases lying between them. Germline assignment: CDR1 SGHAT and CDR2 FQNNGV. The CDR3 is CASKGPFQETQYF. The CDR3 region has the DNA TGTGCCAGCAAGGGACCGTTTCAAGAGACCCAGTACTTC.

DNA for the CDR3: TGCAGTGCTGTAGTCACGGACAGGGGAACCTACGAGCAGTACTTC. Protein: CSAVVTDRGTYEQYF. The V and J genes are TRBV20-1 and TRBJ2-7; TRBD1 matches at 9 bases. Losses at the gene ends were 5 bases for V and 2 bases for J; bases not matched to a gene: 10. Germline CDR1 is DFQATT and CDR2 is SNEGSKA (reference sequence). The CDR3 length is 15 residues.

The CDR3 is CASSPNWGVVGASAFF. In nucleotides, the CDR3 is TGTGCCAGCAGTCCAAACTGGGGGGTGGTGGGAGCTTCAGCTTTCTTT. This rearrangement joins TRBV12-3 or TRBV12-4 to TRBJ1-1; perhaps TRBD1 as D (5 bases). The CDR3 runs to 16 residues. Between the trimmed V and J ends, which lost 5 bases and 10 bases, there was a span of 26 bases.

This clonotype has just a few counts. V usage is TRBV6-1 and J usage is TRBJ2-7, with D possibly matching TRBD1 (5 bases). Germline assignment: CDR1 MNHNS and CDR2 SASEGT. V was shortened by 6 bases and J by 2 bases, with 8 bases between the two germline ends. The CDR3 is 12 residues long. CDR3 coding DNA: TGTGCCAGCAGCGACAGAGCCTACGAGCAGTACTTC. Protein: CASSDRAYEQYF.